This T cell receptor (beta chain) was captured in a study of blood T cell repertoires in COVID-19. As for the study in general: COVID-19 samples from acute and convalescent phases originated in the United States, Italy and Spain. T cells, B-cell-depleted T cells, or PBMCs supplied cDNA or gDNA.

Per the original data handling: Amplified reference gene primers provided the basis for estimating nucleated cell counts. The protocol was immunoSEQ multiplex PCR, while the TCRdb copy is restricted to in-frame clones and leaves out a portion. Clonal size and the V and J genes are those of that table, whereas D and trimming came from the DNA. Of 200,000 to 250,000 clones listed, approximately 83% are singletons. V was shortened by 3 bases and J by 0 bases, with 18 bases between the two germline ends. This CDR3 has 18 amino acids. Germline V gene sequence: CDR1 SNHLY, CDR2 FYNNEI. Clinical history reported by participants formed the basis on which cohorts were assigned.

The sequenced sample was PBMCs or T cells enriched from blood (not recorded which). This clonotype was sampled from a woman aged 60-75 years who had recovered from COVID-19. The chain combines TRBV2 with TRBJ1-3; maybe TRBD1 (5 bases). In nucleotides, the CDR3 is TGTGCCAGCAGTGAGGCTGGGACTCCGACGAGCTCTGGAAACACCATATATTTT. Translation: CASSEAGTPTSSGNTIYF.